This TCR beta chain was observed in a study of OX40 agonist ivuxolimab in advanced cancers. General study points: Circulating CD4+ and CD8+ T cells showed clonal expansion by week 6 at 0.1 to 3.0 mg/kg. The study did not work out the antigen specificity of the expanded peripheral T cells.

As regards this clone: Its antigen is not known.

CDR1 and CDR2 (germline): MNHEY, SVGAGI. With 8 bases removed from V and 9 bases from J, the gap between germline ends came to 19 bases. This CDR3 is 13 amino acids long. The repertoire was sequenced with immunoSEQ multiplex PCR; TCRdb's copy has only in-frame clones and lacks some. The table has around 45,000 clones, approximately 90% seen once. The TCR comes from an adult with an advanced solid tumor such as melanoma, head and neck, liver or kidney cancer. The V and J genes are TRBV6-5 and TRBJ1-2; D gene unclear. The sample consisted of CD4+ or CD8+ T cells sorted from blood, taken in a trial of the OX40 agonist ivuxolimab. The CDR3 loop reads CASRPHPLGSYTF. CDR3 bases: TGTGCCAGCCGACCCCACCCTTTAGGAAGCTACACCTTC.